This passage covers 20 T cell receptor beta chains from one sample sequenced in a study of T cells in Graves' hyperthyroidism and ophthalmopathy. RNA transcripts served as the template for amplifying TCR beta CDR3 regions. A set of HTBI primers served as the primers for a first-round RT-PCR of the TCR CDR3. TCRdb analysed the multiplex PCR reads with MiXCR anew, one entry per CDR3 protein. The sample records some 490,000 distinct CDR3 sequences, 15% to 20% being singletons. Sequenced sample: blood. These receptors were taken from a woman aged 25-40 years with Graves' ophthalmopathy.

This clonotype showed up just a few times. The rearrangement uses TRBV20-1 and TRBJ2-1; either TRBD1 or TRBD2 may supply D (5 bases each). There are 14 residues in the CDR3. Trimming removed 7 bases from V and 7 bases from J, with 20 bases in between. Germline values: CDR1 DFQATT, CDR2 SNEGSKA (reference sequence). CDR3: CSVPRDAPRNEQFF. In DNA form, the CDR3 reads TGCAGTGTTCCCCGGGACGCCCCTCGGAATGAGCAGTTCTTC.

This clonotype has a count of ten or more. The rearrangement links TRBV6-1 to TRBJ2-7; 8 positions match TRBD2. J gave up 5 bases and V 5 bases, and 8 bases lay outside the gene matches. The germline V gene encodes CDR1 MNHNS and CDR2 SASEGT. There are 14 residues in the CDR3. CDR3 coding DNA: TGTGCCAGCAGTTACAGCGGGAGCAGAAACGAGCAGTACTTC. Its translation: CASSYSGSRNEQYF.

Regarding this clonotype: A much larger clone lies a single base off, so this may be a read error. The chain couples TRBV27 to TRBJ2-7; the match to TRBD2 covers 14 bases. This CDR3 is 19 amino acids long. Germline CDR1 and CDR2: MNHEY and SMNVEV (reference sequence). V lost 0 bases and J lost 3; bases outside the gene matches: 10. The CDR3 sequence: CASSLSKPGLAGEFYEQYF. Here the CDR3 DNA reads TGTGCCAGCAGTTTATCGAAGCCGGGACTAGCGGGAGAATTCTACGAGCAGTACTTC.

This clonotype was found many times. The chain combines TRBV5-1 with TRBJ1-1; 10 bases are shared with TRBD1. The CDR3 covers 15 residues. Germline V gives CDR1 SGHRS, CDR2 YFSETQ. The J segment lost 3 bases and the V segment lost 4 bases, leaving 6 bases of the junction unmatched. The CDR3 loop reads CASSLSGTGDTEAFF. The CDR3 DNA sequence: TGCGCCAGCAGCCTCTCCGGGACAGGGGACACTGAAGCTTTCTTT.

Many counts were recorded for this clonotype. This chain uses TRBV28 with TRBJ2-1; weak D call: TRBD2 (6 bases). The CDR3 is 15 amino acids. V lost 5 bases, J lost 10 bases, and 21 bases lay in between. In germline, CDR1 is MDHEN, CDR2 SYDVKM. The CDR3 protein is CASSMEDVGTREQFF. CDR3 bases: TGTGCCAGCAGTATGGAAGACGTGGGGACTCGCGAGCAGTTCTTC.

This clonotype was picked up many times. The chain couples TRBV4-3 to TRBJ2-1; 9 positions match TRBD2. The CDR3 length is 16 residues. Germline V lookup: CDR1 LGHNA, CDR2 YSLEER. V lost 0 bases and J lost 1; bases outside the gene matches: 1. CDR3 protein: CASSQEREGSYNEQFF. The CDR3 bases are TGCGCCAGCAGCCAAGAGCGGGAGGGTTCCTACAATGAGCAGTTCTTC.

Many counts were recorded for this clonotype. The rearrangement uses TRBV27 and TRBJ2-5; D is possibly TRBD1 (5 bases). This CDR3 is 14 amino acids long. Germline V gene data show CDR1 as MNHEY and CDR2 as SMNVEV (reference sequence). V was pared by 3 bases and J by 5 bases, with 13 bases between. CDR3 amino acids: CASSFQTPGETQYF. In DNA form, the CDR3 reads TGTGCCAGCAGTTTCCAGACGCCAGGGGAGACCCAGTACTTC.

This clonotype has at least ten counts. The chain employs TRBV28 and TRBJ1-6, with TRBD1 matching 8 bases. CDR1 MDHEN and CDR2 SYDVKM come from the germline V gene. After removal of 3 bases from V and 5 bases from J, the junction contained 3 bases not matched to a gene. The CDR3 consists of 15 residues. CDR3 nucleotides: TGTGCCAGCAGTTTGGACAGGGCCAATAATTCACCCCTCCACTTT. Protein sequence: CASSLDRANNSPLHF.

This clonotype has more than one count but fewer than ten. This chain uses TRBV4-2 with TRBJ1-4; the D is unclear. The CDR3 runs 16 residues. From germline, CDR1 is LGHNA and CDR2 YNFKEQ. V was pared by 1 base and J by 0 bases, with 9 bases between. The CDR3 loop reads CASSQGPSATNEKLFF. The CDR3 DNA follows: TGTGCCAGCAGCCAAGGACCATCTGCAACTAATGAAAAACTGTTTTTT.

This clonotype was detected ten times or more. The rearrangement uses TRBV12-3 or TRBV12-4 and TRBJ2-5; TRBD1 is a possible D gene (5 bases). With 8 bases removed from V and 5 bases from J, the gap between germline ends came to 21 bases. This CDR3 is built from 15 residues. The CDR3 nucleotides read TGTGCCAGCGGACACGGCGGATCACAAGGGGAGACCCAGTACTTC. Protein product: CASGHGGSQGETQYF.

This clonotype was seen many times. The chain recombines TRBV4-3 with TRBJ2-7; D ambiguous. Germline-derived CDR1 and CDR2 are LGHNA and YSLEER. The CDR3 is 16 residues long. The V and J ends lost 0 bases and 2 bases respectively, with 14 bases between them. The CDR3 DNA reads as TGCGCCAGCAGCCAAGAAGTTAATCCCGGTCCCTACGAGCAGTACTTC. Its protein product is CASSQEVNPGPYEQYF.

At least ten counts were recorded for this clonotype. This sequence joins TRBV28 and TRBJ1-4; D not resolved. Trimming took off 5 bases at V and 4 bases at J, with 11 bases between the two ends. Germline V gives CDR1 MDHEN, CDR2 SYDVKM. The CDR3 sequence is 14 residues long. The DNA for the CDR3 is TGTGCCAGCAGTAGTACGGACTTTAATGAAAAACTGTTTTTT. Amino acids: CASSSTDFNEKLFF.

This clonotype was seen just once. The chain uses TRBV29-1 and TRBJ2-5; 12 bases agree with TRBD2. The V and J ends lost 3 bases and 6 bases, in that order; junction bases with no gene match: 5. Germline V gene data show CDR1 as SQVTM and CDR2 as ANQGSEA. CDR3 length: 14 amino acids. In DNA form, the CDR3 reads TGCAGCGTTGATCTAGCGGGAGGGGCTAAGACCCAGTACTTC. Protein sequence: CSVDLAGGAKTQYF. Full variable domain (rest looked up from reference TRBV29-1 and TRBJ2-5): SAVISQKPSRDICQRGTSLTIQCQVDSQVTMMFWYRQQPGQSLTLIATANQGSEATYESGFVIDKFPISRPNLTFSTLTVSNMSPEDSSIYLCSVDLAGGAKTQYFGPGTRLLVL.

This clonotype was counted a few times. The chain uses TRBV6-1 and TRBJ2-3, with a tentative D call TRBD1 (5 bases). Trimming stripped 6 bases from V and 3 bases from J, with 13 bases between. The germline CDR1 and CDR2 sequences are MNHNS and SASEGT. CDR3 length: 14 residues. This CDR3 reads CASSPQRGTDTQYF. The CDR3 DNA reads TGTGCCAGCAGCCCCCAAAGGGGAACAGATACGCAGTATTTT.

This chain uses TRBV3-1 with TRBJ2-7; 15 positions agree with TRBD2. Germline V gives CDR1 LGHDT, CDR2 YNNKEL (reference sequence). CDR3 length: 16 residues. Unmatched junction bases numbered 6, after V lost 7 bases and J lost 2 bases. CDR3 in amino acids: CASTSGTSGGTYEQYF. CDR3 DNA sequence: TGTGCCAGCACCTCCGGGACTAGCGGGGGGACCTACGAGCAGTACTTC.

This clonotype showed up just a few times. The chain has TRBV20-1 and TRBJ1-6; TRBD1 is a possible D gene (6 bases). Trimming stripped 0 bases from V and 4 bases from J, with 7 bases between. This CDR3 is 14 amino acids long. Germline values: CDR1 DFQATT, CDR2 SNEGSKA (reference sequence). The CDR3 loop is CSAREQGYNSPLHF. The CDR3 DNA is TGCAGTGCTAGAGAGCAGGGGTATAATTCACCCCTCCACTTT.

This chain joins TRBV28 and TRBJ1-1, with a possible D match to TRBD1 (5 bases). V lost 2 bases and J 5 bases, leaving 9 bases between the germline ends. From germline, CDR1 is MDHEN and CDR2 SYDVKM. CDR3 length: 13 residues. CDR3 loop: CASSLKGQTEAFF. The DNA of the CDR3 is TGTGCCAGCAGTTTAAAGGGGCAGACTGAAGCTTTCTTT.

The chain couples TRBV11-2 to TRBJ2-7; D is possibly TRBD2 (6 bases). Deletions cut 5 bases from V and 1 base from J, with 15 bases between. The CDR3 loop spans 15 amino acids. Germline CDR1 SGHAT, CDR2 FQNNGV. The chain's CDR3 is CASSDGTSESYEQYF. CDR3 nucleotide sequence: TGTGCCAGCAGCGACGGGACTTCGGAATCCTACGAGCAGTACTTC.

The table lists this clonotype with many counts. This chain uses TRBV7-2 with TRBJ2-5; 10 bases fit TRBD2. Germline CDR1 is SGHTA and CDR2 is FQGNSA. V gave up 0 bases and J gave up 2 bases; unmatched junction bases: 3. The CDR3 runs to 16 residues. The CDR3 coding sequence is TGTGCCAGCAGCTTAGCTAGCGGGAGGAGACAAGAGACCCAGTACTTC. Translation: CASSLASGRRQETQYF.

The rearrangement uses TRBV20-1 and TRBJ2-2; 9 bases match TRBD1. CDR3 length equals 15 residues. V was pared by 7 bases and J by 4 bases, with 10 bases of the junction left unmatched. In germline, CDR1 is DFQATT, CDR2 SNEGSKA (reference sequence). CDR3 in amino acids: CSGTGALAATGELFF. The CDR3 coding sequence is TGCAGTGGGACAGGGGCCCTGGCGGCCACCGGGGAGCTGTTTTTT.